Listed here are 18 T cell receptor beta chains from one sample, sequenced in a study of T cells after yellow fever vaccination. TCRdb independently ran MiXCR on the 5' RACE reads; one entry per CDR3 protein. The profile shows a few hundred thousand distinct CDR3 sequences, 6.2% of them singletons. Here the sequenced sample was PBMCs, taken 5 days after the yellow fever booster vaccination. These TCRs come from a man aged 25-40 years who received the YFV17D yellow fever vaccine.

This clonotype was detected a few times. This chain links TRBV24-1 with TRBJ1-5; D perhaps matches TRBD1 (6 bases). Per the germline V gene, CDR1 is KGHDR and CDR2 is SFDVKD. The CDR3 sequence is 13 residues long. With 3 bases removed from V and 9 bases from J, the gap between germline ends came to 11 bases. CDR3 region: CATSDPGGRPQHF. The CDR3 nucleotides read TGTGCCACCAGTGATCCGGGGGGCCGGCCCCAGCATTTT.

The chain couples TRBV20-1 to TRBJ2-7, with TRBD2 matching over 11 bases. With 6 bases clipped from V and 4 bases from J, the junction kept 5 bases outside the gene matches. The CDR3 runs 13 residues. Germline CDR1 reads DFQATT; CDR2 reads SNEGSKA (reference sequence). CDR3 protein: CSALTSGVYEQYF. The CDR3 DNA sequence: TGCAGTGCCCTGACTAGCGGGGTTTACGAGCAGTACTTC.

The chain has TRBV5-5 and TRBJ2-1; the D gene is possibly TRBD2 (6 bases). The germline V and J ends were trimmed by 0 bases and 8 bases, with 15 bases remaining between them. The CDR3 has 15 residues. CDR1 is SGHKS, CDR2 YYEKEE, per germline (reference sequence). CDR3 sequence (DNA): TGTGCCAGCAGCTTGGGCGGGACTCTTTTCGATGAGCAGTTCTTC. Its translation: CASSLGGTLFDEQFF.

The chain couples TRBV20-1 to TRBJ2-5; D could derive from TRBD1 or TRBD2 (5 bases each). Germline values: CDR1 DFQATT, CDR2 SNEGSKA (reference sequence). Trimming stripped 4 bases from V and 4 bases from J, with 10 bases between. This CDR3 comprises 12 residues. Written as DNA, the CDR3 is TGCAGTGCTATGAGGGGCTCAGAGACCCAGTACTTC. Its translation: CSAMRGSETQYF.

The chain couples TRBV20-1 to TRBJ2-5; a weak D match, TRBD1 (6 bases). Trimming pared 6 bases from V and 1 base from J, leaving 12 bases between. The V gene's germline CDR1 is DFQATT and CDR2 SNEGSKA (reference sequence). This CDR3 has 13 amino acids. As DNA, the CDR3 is TGCAGTGCCACAGGACAGCGCCAAGAGACCCAGTACTTC. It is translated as CSATGQRQETQYF.

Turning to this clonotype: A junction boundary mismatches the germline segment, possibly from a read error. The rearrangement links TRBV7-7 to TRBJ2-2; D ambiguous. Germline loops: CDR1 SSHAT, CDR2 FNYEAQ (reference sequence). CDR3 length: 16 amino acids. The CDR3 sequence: CASSLGWGTNTGELFF. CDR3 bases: TGTGCTAGCAGCTTAGGTTGGGGAACGAACACCGGGGAGCTGTTTTTT. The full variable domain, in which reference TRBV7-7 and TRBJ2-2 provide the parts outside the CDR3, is GAGVSQSPRYKVTKRGQDVTLRCDPISSHATLYWYQQALGQGPEFLTYFNYEAQPDKSGLPSDRFSAERPEGSISTLTIQRTEQRDSAMYRCASSLGWGTNTGELFFGEGSRLTVL.

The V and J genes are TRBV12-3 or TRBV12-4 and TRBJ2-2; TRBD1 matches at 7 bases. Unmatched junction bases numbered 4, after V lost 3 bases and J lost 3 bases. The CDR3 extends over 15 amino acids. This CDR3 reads CASSFRQGDTGELFF. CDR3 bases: TGTGCCAGCAGTTTCCGACAGGGAGACACCGGGGAGCTGTTTTTT.

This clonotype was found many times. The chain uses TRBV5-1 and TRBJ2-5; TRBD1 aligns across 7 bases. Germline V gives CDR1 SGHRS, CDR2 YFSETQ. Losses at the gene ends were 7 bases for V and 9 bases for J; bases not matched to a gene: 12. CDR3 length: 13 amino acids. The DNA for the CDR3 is TGCGCCAGCGGGTTGGGACAGCCCAAGGCCCAGTACTTC. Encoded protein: CASGLGQPKAQYF.

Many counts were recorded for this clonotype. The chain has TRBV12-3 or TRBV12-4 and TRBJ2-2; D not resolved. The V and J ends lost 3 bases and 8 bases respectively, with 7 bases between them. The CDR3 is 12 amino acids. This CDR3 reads CASSFGSGELFF. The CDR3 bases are TGTGCCAGCAGTTTTGGGTCTGGGGAGCTGTTTTTT.

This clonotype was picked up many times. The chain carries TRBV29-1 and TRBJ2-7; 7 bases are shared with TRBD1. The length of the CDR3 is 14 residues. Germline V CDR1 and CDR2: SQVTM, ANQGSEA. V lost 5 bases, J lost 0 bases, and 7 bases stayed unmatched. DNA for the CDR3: TGCAGCGTTCGAGGGGCAGGGGGCTCCTACGAGCAGTACTTC. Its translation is CSVRGAGGSYEQYF.

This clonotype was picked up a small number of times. The DNA of the CDR3 is TGTGCCAGCAGTTACTCGAGCGGGCCCACACCCCCCTACGAGCAGTACTTC. Its translation is CASSYSSGPTPPYEQYF. The chain links TRBV6-2 or TRBV6-3 to TRBJ2-7, with a tentative D call TRBD2 (6 bases). Germline V lookup: CDR1 MNHEY, CDR2 SVGEGT. The CDR3 consists of 17 residues. V was shortened by 0 bases and J by 2 bases, with 17 bases between the two germline ends.

This chain's CDR3 is CASIPSGRNNQPQHF. The CDR3, as DNA: TGTGCCAGCATTCCCTCCGGACGAAACAATCAGCCCCAGCATTTT. The V call is TRBV25-1, the J call TRBJ1-5; no firm D call. CDR1 is MGHDK and CDR2 is SYGVNS in the germline V gene. V was clipped by 7 bases and J by 3 bases, with 16 bases between them. This CDR3 contains 15 residues. The complete variable domain, with remaining parts taken from reference TRBV25-1 and TRBJ1-5, reads EADIYQTPRYLVIGTGKKITLECSQTMGHDKMYWYQQDPGMELHLIHYSYGVNSTEKGDLSSESTVSRIRTEHFPLTLESARPSHTSQYLCASIPSGRNNQPQHFGDGTRLSIL.

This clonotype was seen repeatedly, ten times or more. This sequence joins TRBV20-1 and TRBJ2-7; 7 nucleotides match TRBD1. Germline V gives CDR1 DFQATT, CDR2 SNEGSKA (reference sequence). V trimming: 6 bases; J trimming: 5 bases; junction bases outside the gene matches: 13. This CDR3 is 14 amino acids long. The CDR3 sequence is CSAQSGQGVHEQYF. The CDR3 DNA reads TGCAGTGCCCAGAGTGGGCAGGGGGTACACGAGCAGTACTTC.

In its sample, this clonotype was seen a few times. DNA of the CDR3: TGTGCCAGCAGCCAGGAACAGACAGGGATCGGGGAGCAGTTCTTC. Its translation is CASSQEQTGIGEQFF. The V and J genes are TRBV4-2 and TRBJ2-1, with 7 bases aligning to TRBD1. Germline values: CDR1 LGHNA, CDR2 YNFKEQ. The ends lost 3 bases at V and 10 bases at J; junction bases unmatched: 12. CDR3 length equals 15 residues.

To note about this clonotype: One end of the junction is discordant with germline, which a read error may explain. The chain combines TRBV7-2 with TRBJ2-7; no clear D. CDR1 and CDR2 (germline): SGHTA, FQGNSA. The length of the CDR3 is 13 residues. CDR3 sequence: CACSLEASRGQYF. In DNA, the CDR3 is TGTGCCTGCAGCTTAGAGGCTTCCCGTGGGCAGTACTTC.

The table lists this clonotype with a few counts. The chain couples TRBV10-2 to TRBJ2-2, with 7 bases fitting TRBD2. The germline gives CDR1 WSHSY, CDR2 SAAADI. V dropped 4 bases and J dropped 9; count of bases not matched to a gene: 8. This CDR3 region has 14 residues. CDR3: CASSGGTTLRELFF. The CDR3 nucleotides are TGCGCCAGCAGTGGAGGGACTACTTTAAGGGAGCTGTTTTTT.

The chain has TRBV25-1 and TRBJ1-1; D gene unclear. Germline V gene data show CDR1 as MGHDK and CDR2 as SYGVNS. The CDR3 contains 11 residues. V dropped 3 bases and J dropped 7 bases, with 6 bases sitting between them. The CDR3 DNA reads TGTGCCAGCAGTGACATGGGTGAAGCTTTCTTT. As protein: CASSDMGEAFF.

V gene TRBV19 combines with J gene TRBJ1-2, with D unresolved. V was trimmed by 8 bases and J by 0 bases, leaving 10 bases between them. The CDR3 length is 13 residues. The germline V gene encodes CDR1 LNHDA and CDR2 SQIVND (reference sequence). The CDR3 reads CASSQGANYGYTF. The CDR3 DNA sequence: TGTGCCAGTTCACAAGGAGCTAACTATGGCTACACCTTC. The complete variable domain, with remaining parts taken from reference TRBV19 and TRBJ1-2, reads DGGITQSPKYLFRKEGQNVTLSCEQNLNHDAMYWYRQDPGQGLRLIYYSQIVNDFQKGDIAEGYSVSREKKESFPLTVTSAQKNPTAFYLCASSQGANYGYTFGSGTRLTVV.